The 32 T cell receptor beta chains reported below all come from one sample, sequenced in a study of glioma-infiltrating T cells after dendritic cell vaccination. Here immunoSEQ multiplex PCR was the method, and the copy in TCRdb shows in-frame clones only, minus some. The repertoire holds some 38,000 clones, with approximately 82% as singletons. Here the sequenced sample was blood, taken before dendritic cell vaccination. Receptors originate from a human donor with glioblastoma.

The V gene is TRBV5-1, the J gene TRBJ2-7; no reliable D call. Deletions cut 0 bases from V and 1 base from J, with 11 bases between. The CDR3 covers 15 residues. Looked up from germline, CDR1 is SGHRS and CDR2 is YFSETQ. CDR3 amino acids: CASSLADKKSYEQYF. CDR3 coding DNA: TGCGCCAGCAGCTTGGCCGACAAAAAATCCTACGAGCAGTACTTC.

CDR3 amino acids: CASKGQVRTGELFF. The CDR3 bases are TGTGCCAGCAAGGGACAGGTTCGAACCGGGGAGCTGTTTTTT. The genes are TRBV2 and TRBJ2-2; 8 bases are shared with TRBD1. The germline CDR1 and CDR2 sequences are SNHLY and FYNNEI. V was clipped by 7 bases and J by 5 bases; unmatched bases: 6. CDR3 length equals 14 residues.

The chain carries TRBV6-6 and TRBJ2-5; 9 bases are a match to TRBD1. The CDR3 runs to 16 residues. The germline V gene has CDR1 MNHNY and CDR2 SVGAGI (reference sequence). Unmatched junction bases numbered 10, after V lost 6 bases and J lost 2 bases. The chain's CDR3 is CASSQRQGGRQETQYF. CDR3 in DNA: TGTGCCAGCAGCCAAAGACAGGGGGGAAGGCAAGAGACCCAGTACTTC.

The chain combines TRBV5-1 with TRBJ2-5, with D perhaps TRBD1 (6 bases). The germline gives CDR1 SGHRS, CDR2 YFSETQ. Trimming took 4 bases from V and 1 from J, leaving 11 bases between them. This CDR3 is 14 amino acids long. In DNA, the CDR3 is TGCGCCAGCAGCCTACAGGGTCTCCAAGAGACCCAGTACTTC. Translation: CASSLQGLQETQYF.

The chain combines TRBV2 with TRBJ2-5; tentatively, D is TRBD1 (5 bases). The germline V gene encodes CDR1 SNHLY and CDR2 FYNNEI. V was cut by 7 bases and J by 2 bases, with 14 bases left in between. This CDR3 is built from 14 residues. The CDR3 DNA reads TGTGCCAGCAATATCCGGACACGACAAGAGACCCAGTACTTC. This codes for CASNIRTRQETQYF.

This clone was counted only a few times. One end of the junction fails to match germline, which may point to a read error. This chain connects TRBV7-7 to TRBJ2-2, with D hard to call. This CDR3 spans 13 amino acids. Germline CDR1 reads SSHAT; CDR2 reads FNYEAQ (reference sequence). In nucleotides, the CDR3 is TGTGCTAGCAGCCCCGGGAACACCGGGGAGCTGTTTTTT. It yields the protein CASSPGNTGELFF.

V and J are TRBV6-1 and TRBJ1-2; tentatively, D is TRBD1 (5 bases). Per germline, CDR1 MNHNS and CDR2 SASEGT. Trimming took off 0 bases at V and 6 bases at J, with 14 bases between the two ends. The CDR3 has 15 amino acids. CDR3 protein: CASSEAAPGLHGYTF. The CDR3 DNA sequence: TGTGCCAGCAGTGAAGCAGCCCCAGGGCTTCATGGCTACACCTTC.

This clone occurred once. The chain employs TRBV2 and TRBJ1-2, with 8 bases matching TRBD1. CDR3 length: 16 residues. Germline V gene data show CDR1 as SNHLY and CDR2 as FYNNEI. V shed 3 bases and J 7 bases; nucleotides not matched to a gene: 13. The CDR3 sequence: CASSDGVTGAVTGYTF. In nucleotides, the CDR3 is TGTGCCAGCAGTGACGGGGTGACAGGGGCGGTAACTGGCTACACCTTC.

The chain has TRBV9 and TRBJ2-1, with 8 bases identical to TRBD2. This CDR3 spans 18 amino acids. Germline-derived CDR1 and CDR2 are SGDLS and YYNGEE. With 3 bases clipped from V and 0 bases from J, the junction kept 11 bases outside the gene matches. Here the CDR3 DNA reads TGTGCCAGCAGCGGCGCTCGCGGGGGGACCAGCTCCTACAATGAGCAGTTCTTC. It specifies CASSGARGGTSSYNEQFF. The entire variable domain, with the rest obtained from reference TRBV9 and TRBJ2-1, is as follows: DSGVTQTPKHLITATGQRVTLRCSPRSGDLSVYWYQQSLDQGLQFLIQYYNGEERAKGNILERFSAQQFPDLHSELNLSSLELGDSALYFCASSGARGGTSSYNEQFFGPGTRLTVL.

The V gene is TRBV7-2, the J gene TRBJ2-1; a possible D gene is TRBD1 (6 bases). The CDR3 is 15 amino acids. Germline V gene data show CDR1 as SGHTA and CDR2 as FQGNSA. Between the trimmed V and J ends, which lost 5 bases and 8 bases, there was a span of 19 bases. This CDR3 reads CASSIVTGPSDEQFF. In nucleotides, the CDR3 is TGTGCCAGCAGCATAGTAACAGGGCCGAGCGATGAGCAGTTCTTC. Looking up the rest from reference TRBV7-2 and TRBJ2-1 gives the full variable domain: GAGVSQSPSNKVTEKGKDVELRCDPISGHTALYWYRQSLGQGLEFLIYFQGNSAPDKSGLPSDRFSAERTGGSVSTLTIQRTQQEDSAVYLCASSIVTGPSDEQFFGPGTRLTVL.

Notes on this clone: The germline gene is not matched at one end of the junction; a read error may be the cause. The same CDR3 arises from other DNA sequences in this sample as well. The J gene is TRBJ2-1, the V gene TRBV4-2; possibly TRBD1 for D (5 bases). The CDR3 spans 15 residues. Germline V gives CDR1 LGHNA, CDR2 YNFKEQ. The CDR3 bases are TGTGCCAGCAGCCAAGAAACCAGGGCCTATAATGAGCAGTTCTTC. The encoded protein is CASSQETRAYNEQFF.

This clone was counted a single time. The rearrangement joins TRBV5-5 to TRBJ2-3; 11 nucleotides line up with TRBD1. V lost 4 bases to trimming and J lost 3 bases; unmatched junction nucleotides: 13. The CDR3 runs to 18 residues. Germline CDR1 SGHKS, CDR2 YYEKEE (reference sequence). The CDR3 protein is CASSPLTGQGASTDTQYF. CDR3 DNA: TGTGCCAGCAGCCCACTTACAGGACAGGGGGCATCGACAGATACGCAGTATTTT.

The chain has TRBV5-4 and TRBJ2-7; 7 nucleotides align to TRBD2. The trim removed 0 bases at V and 0 bases at J, leaving 0 bases unmatched. Germline assignment: CDR1 SGHNT and CDR2 YYREEE (reference sequence). The CDR3 has 14 amino acids. This CDR3 reads CASSLGGGSYEQYF. CDR3 sequence (DNA): TGTGCCAGCAGCTTGGGGGGGGGCTCCTACGAGCAGTACTTC.

This clone was recorded only once. The chain links TRBV11-2 to TRBJ2-5; 11 bases map to TRBD2. V shed 0 bases, J shed 4 bases, and the junction held 7 bases outside the gene matches. Germline values: CDR1 SGHAT, CDR2 FQNNGV. The CDR3 consists of 17 residues. The CDR3 region is CASSLDLAGGVRETQYF. In DNA, the CDR3 is TGTGCCAGCAGCTTAGATCTAGCGGGGGGTGTACGAGAGACCCAGTACTTC.

Note on this clone: The junction shows a germline mismatch at one end, possibly a read error. The sample carries other DNA sequences with the same CDR3. The chain carries TRBV6-5 and TRBJ1-6; D might be TRBD1 (6 bases). This CDR3 has 14 residues. Germline assignment: CDR1 MNHEY and CDR2 SVGAGI. In DNA, the CDR3 is TGTGCCAGCAGTTACTCTACAGGGTATTCCCCCCTCCACTTT. Its translation is CASSYSTGYSPLHF.

The CDR3 spells CASSLASGKQYDTF. CDR3 DNA: TGTGCCAGCAGCTTAGCTAGCGGAAAACAGTATGACACCTTC. This chain links TRBV7-8 with TRBJ1-2; D unresolved. Germline CDR1 and CDR2: SGHVS and FQNEAQ. The V end lost 0 bases, the J end lost 12 bases, and 17 bases lay between the germline ends. CDR3 size: 14 residues.

This sequence joins TRBV4-2 and TRBJ1-5, with a possible D match to TRBD1 (6 bases). Per germline, CDR1 LGHNA and CDR2 YNFKEQ. Trimming pared 2 bases from V and 5 bases from J, leaving 19 bases between. There are 17 residues in the CDR3. The CDR3 loop is CASSQPGGGTKDQPQHF. In DNA form, the CDR3 reads TGTGCCAGCAGCCAACCCGGGGGGGGCACGAAGGATCAGCCCCAGCATTTT.

The rearrangement joins TRBV19 to TRBJ2-3; 8 bases map to TRBD1. There are 14 residues in the CDR3. Germline V gene lookup returns CDR1 LNHDA and CDR2 SQIVND (reference sequence). V trimming: 3 bases; J trimming: 2 bases; junction bases outside the gene matches: 1. The DNA for the CDR3 is TGTGCCAGTAGTATGGGACAGGCCACAGATACGCAGTATTTT. This translates into CASSMGQATDTQYF.

The chain is built from TRBV9 and TRBJ1-2; no definite D call. Germline V gene sequence: CDR1 SGDLS, CDR2 YYNGEE. The CDR3 runs to 16 residues. Trimming took 4 bases from V and 3 from J, leaving 19 bases between them. The CDR3 reads CASSQSRVATYYGYTF. In nucleotides, the CDR3 is TGTGCCAGCAGCCAGTCACGGGTAGCTACTTACTATGGCTACACCTTC.

The J gene is TRBJ1-2, the V gene TRBV11-2, with TRBD1 as a possible D gene (6 bases). The germline V gene encodes CDR1 SGHAT and CDR2 FQNNGV. The ends were cut back, 5 bases at V and 8 bases at J, with 24 bases in the middle. This CDR3 region has 16 residues. The CDR3 region is CASSHKSSQGLGGYTF. The CDR3 nucleotides read TGTGCCAGCAGCCACAAGTCCTCACAGGGCCTGGGGGGCTACACCTTC.

The CDR3 bases are TGCGCCAGCAGCTTGGGTTCTTCTGGGGCCAACGTCCTGACTTTC. Amino acid sequence: CASSLGSSGANVLTF. The chain is built from TRBV5-1 and TRBJ2-6; D not resolved. Between the trimmed V and J ends, which lost 0 bases and 1 base, there was a span of 5 bases. Looked up from germline, CDR1 is SGHRS and CDR2 is YFSETQ. This CDR3 comprises 15 residues.

This sequence joins TRBV4-2 and TRBJ2-7; D unresolved. V was cut by 0 bases and J by 3 bases, with 12 bases left in between. CDR3 length: 15 amino acids. Germline CDR1 and CDR2: LGHNA and YNFKEQ. The CDR3 sequence: CASSQEVLVNYEQYF. The CDR3 DNA sequence: TGTGCCAGCAGCCAAGAGGTGCTAGTCAACTACGAGCAGTACTTC.

The chain has TRBV7-3 and TRBJ2-2; 8 bases match TRBD1. The ends lost 6 bases at V and 2 bases at J; junction bases unmatched: 5. Germline loops: CDR1 SGHTA, CDR2 FQGTGA. This CDR3 region has 15 residues. The chain's CDR3 is CASRLQGANTGELFF. In nucleotides, the CDR3 is TGTGCCAGCAGATTGCAGGGGGCTAACACCGGGGAGCTGTTTTTT. Using reference TRBV7-3 and TRBJ2-2 for the parts outside the CDR3, the full variable domain is GAGVSQTPSNKVTEKGKYVELRCDPISGHTALYWYRQSLGQGPEFLIYFQGTGAADDSGLPNDRFFAVRPEGSVSTLKIQRTERGDSAVYLCASRLQGANTGELFFGEGSRLTVL.

V is TRBV4-1 and J is TRBJ2-7; D unresolved. Between the trimmed V and J ends, which lost 1 base and 0 bases, there was a span of 10 bases. Per germline, CDR1 MGHRA and CDR2 YSYEKL. The CDR3 runs 15 residues. CDR3: CASSQASDSSYEQYF. CDR3 DNA: TGCGCCAGCAGCCAAGCTTCTGACTCCTCCTACGAGCAGTACTTC.

The chain uses TRBV5-1 and TRBJ2-5; 8 bases line up with TRBD2. Germline-derived CDR1 and CDR2 are SGHRS and YFSETQ. The CDR3 is 15 residues long. V shed 1 base and J 4 bases; nucleotides not matched to a gene: 6. DNA for the CDR3: TGCGCCAGCAGCTTGTACGGGGGGGCCGGAGAGACCCAGTACTTC. It encodes CASSLYGGAGETQYF.

This chain joins TRBV6-1 and TRBJ1-6; D is uncertain. CDR1 is MNHNS, CDR2 SASEGT, per germline. This CDR3 spans 15 amino acids. The V end was cut by 2 bases, the J end by 8 bases, with 13 bases between. The CDR3 nucleotides are TGTGCCAGCAGTGAAATGAGGTTTGTCTATTCACCCCTCCACTTT. Translating gives CASSEMRFVYSPLHF.

This rearrangement joins TRBV5-1 to TRBJ1-1; 8 nucleotides align to TRBD1. With V trimmed by 0 bases and J by 6 bases, 7 bases remained unmatched. The germline V gene has CDR1 SGHRS and CDR2 YFSETQ. CDR3 length equals 15 residues. CDR3 amino acids: CASSLALDRVAEAFF. The CDR3 DNA is TGCGCCAGCAGCTTGGCCTTGGACAGGGTGGCTGAAGCTTTCTTT.

The chain couples TRBV7-9 to TRBJ2-5, with a possible D match to TRBD2 (6 bases). CDR1 SEHNR and CDR2 FQNEAQ come from the germline V gene (reference sequence). Trimming stripped 5 bases from V and 5 bases from J, with 6 bases between. The CDR3 extends over 11 amino acids. The CDR3 region is CASSAGETQYF. The CDR3, as DNA: TGTGCCAGCAGCGCGGGGGAGACCCAGTACTTC.

A word on this clone: An end of the junction differs from the germline gene, which may be a read error. This chain joins TRBV2 and TRBJ2-3; weak D call: TRBD2 (6 bases). Germline V CDR1 and CDR2: SNHLY, FYNNEI. This CDR3 contains 14 residues. CDR3 bases: TGTGCCAGCAGGCACCGGGACTCCACATATACGCAGTATTTT. Translated, it gives CASRHRDSTYTQYF.

The CDR3, as DNA: TGTGCCAGCAGCCCCCGAACTAGCGGGGGGACTCAAGAGACCCAGTACTTC. Translation gives CASSPRTSGGTQETQYF. V usage is TRBV5-5 and J usage is TRBJ2-5; 12 positions agree with TRBD2. Germline V gives CDR1 SGHKS, CDR2 YYEKEE (reference sequence). With 4 bases clipped from V and 2 bases from J, the junction kept 9 bases outside the gene matches. The CDR3 contains 17 residues.

V is TRBV7-2 and J is TRBJ2-3, with D perhaps TRBD1 (6 bases). Per germline, CDR1 SGHTA and CDR2 FQGNSA. V was shortened by 5 bases and J by 4 bases, with 16 bases between the two germline ends. The CDR3 runs 15 residues. The CDR3 DNA reads as TGTGCCAGCAGCCCCACGACAGGACCCTCAGATACGCAGTATTTT. Protein product: CASSPTTGPSDTQYF.

V and J are TRBV12-2 and TRBJ1-5; the table calls TRBD1, which could not be checked here. TRBV12-2 is tagged as a pseudogene. This CDR3 has 9 amino acids. In nucleotides, the CDR3 is TGTGCAAGTCGCTCAACCCAGCATTTT. It codes for CASRSTQHF.